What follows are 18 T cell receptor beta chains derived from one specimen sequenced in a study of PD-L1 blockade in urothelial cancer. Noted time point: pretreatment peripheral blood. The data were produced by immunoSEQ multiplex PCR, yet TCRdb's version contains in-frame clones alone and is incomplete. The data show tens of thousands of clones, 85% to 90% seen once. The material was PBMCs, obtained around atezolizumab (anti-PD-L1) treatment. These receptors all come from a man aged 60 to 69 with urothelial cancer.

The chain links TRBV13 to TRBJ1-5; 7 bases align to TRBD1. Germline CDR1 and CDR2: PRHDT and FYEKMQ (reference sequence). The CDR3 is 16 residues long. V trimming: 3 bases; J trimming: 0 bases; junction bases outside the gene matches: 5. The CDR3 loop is CASSFTGEGSNQPQHF. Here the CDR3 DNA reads TGTGCCAGCAGCTTCACAGGGGAAGGTAGCAATCAGCCCCAGCATTTT.

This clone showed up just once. The DNA of the CDR3 is TGCGCCAGCAGCCAAGAGGGGCGGGGGGTTGAGCAGTTCTTC. As protein: CASSQEGRGVEQFF. J is TRBJ2-1 and V is TRBV4-3; 8 positions agree with TRBD2. V lost 0 bases, J lost 9 bases, and 4 bases stayed unmatched. The CDR3 contains 14 residues. CDR1 LGHNA and CDR2 YSLEER come from the germline V gene.

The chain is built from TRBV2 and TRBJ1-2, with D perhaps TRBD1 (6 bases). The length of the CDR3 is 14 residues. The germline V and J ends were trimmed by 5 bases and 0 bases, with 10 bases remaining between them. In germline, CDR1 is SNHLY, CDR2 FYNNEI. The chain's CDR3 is CASSLGQTNYGYTF. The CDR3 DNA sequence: TGTGCCAGCAGTCTGGGACAAACTAACTATGGCTACACCTTC.

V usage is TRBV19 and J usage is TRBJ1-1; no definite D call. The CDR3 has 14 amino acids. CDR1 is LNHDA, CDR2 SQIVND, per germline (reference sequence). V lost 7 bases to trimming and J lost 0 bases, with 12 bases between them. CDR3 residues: CASIPSGMNTEAFF. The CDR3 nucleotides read TGTGCCAGTATCCCCTCGGGGATGAACACTGAAGCTTTCTTT.

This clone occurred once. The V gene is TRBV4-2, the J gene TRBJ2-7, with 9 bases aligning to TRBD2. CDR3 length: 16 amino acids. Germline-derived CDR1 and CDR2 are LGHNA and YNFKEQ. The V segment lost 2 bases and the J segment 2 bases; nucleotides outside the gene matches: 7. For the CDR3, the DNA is TGTGCCAGCAGCCAAACCACTAGCGGGCTGGCCTACGAGCAGTACTTC. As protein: CASSQTTSGLAYEQYF.

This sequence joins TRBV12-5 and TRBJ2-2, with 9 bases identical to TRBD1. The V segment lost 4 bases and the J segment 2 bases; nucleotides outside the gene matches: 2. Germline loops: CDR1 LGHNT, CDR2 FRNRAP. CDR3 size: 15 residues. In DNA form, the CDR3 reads TGTGCTAGTGGTTCGGGACAGGGTAACACCGGGGAGCTGTTTTTT. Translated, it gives CASGSGQGNTGELFF.

CDR3 sequence (DNA): TGCAGTGCGTATACAGGCGCTGAAGCTTTCTTT. The encoded protein is CSAYTGAEAFF. This chain joins TRBV20-1 and TRBJ1-1; D possibly corresponds to TRBD1 (5 bases). Germline CDR1 is DFQATT and CDR2 is SNEGSKA (reference sequence). The CDR3 has 11 amino acids. V was cut by 6 bases and J by 6 bases, with 11 bases left in between.

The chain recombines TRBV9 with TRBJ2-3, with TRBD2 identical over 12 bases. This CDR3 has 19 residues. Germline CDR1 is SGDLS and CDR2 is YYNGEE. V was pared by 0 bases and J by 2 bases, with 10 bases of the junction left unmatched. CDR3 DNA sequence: TGTGCCAGCAGCGTAGACCTAGCGGGAGGGAGAGAATTCACAGATACGCAGTATTTT. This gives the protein CASSVDLAGGREFTDTQYF.

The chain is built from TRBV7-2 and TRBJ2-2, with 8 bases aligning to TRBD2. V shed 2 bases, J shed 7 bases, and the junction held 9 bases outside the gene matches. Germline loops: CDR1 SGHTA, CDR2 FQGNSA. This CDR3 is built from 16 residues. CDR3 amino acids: CASSLFGGGNDGELFF. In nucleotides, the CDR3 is TGTGCCAGCAGCTTATTTGGCGGGGGGAATGACGGGGAGCTGTTTTTT.

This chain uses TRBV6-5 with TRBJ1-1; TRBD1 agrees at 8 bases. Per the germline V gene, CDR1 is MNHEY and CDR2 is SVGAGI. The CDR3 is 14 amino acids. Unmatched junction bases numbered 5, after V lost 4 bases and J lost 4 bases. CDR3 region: CASSSGQGFTEAFF. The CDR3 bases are TGTGCCAGCAGTTCCGGACAGGGATTCACTGAAGCTTTCTTT.

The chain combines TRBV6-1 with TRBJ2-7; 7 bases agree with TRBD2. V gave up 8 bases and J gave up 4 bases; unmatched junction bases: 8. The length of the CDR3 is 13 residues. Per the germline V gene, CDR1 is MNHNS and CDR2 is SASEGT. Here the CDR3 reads CASGGVLSYEQYF. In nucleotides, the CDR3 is TGTGCCAGCGGGGGGGTGCTATCGTACGAGCAGTACTTC.

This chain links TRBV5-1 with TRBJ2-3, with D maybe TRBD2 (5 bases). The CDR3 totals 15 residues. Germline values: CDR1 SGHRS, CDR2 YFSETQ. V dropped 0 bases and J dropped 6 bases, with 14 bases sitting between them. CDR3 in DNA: TGCGCCAGCAGCTTGGAGGACGGGAAACTCGATACGCAGTATTTT. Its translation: CASSLEDGKLDTQYF.

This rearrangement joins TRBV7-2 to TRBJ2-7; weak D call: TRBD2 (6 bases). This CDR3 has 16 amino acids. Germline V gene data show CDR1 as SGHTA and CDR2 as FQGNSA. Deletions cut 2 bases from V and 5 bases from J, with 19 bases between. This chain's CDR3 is CASSLPAGTLADEQYF. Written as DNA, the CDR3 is TGTGCCAGCAGCTTACCAGCCGGGACTTTGGCTGACGAGCAGTACTTC. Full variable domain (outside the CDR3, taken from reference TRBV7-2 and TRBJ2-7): GAGVSQSPSNKVTEKGKDVELRCDPISGHTALYWYRQSLGQGLEFLIYFQGNSAPDKSGLPSDRFSAERTGGSVSTLTIQRTQQEDSAVYLCASSLPAGTLADEQYFGPGTRLTVT.

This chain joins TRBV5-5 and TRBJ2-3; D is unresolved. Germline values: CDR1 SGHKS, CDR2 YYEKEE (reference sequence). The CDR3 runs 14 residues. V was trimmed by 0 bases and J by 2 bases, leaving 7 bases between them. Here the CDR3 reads CASSLEHNTDTQYF. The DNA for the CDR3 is TGTGCCAGCAGCTTGGAACATAACACAGATACGCAGTATTTT. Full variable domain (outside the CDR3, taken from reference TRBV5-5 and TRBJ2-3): DAGVTQSPTHLIKTRGQQVTLRCSPISGHKSVSWYQQVLGQGPQFIFQYYEKEERGRGNFPDRFSARQFPNYSSELNVNALLLGDSALYLCASSLEHNTDTQYFGPGTRLTVL.

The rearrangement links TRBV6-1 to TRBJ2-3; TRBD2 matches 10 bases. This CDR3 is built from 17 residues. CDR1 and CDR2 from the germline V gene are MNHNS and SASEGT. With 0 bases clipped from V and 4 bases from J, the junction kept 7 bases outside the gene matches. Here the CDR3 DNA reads TGTGCCAGCAGTGAAGCGGGAGCGGGGGGGCCATCAGATACGCAGTATTTT. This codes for CASSEAGAGGPSDTQYF.

The CDR3 is CASSSPSSYNEQFF. The CDR3 region has the DNA TGTGCCAGCAGTTCCCCGTCCTCCTACAATGAGCAGTTCTTC. The gene calls are TRBV6-5 and TRBJ2-1; D remains ambiguous. The germline CDR1 and CDR2 sequences are MNHEY and SVGAGI. The ends were cut back, 4 bases at V and 0 bases at J, with 7 bases in the middle. The CDR3 has 14 amino acids.

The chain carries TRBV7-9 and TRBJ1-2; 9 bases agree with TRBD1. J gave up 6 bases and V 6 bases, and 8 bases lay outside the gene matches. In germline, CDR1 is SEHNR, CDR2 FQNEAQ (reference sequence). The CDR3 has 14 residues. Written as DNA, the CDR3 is TGTGCCAGCAGTGGGGGGACAGGGAATGATGGCTACACCTTC. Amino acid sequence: CASSGGTGNDGYTF.

This CDR3 reads CASSHSGQGSADTQYF. In DNA, the CDR3 is TGTGCCAGCAGCCATTCGGGACAGGGCAGCGCAGATACGCAGTATTTT. The chain has TRBV7-2 and TRBJ2-3, with TRBD1 matching over 9 bases. The V segment lost 5 bases and the J segment 4 bases; nucleotides outside the gene matches: 10. The CDR3 runs 16 residues. CDR1 and CDR2 (germline): SGHTA, FQGNSA. The entire variable domain, with the rest obtained from reference TRBV7-2 and TRBJ2-3, is as follows: GAGVSQSPSNKVTEKGKDVELRCDPISGHTALYWYRQSLGQGLEFLIYFQGNSAPDKSGLPSDRFSAERTGGSVSTLTIQRTQQEDSAVYLCASSHSGQGSADTQYFGPGTRLTVL.